This T cell receptor (beta chain) was documented in a study of blood T cell repertoires in COVID-19 (dated by TCRdb to the early 2020s). About the full investigation: Collaborator samples came from the United States, Italy and Spain and covered acute and convalescent phases of COVID-19. The material from the prospective study consisted of cDNA or gDNA derived from T cells, B-cell-depleted T cells, or PBMCs. The dataset comprised deeply sampled blood TCRbeta repertoires from subjects exposed to, actively infected with, or recovered from COVID-19. The repertoires were released in a freely available public database meant as a resource for research on the immune response to SARS-CoV-2. Samples came from the ongoing ImmuneRACE study (first 160 participants) plus 1,254 subjects from 6 global collaborators. Sample metadata almost always included a de-identified subject ID, COVID-19 status, age in years and sex. Where available, HLA class I and class II types were taken from metadata supplied by the sample provider and were not determined by assay-based typing.

The paper's findings and limits, for the study overall: How much clinical and demographic metadata was included differed by source and by participant, and the metadata was provided uncurated.

Comment on this clone: Its binding antigen is unknown. Within one base of it there is no much larger clone, and no base qualities were kept.

TCRbeta CDR3 regions were amplified from genomic DNA by means of the immunoSEQ Assay, a bias-controlled multiplex PCR. The paper's data handling went like this. The number of nucleated cells in each sample was estimated by amplification of reference gene primers within the assay. To quantify the absolute abundance of each unique TCRbeta CDR3 rearrangement, sequence reads were collapsed and filtered. Productive Simpson clonality was computed per sample as the square root of Simpson's diversity index over productive rearrangements. TCRdb stores this immuneACCESS table with in-frame sequences only. Part of the clones is absent; in the studies checked, under half of the shortfall reflects unresolved V genes, and no reason is known for the rest. Clone size and V and J calls were adopted from that table, with D and trimming inferred from the DNA. This sample comprises roughly 200,000 clones, roughly four fifths of them detected only once. The top ten clonotypes cover about an eighth of the sample.

Participants in the prospective study were aged about 18 to 95 years, lived in 24 United States geographic areas, and enrolled through a virtual design. Cohort assignment in the prospective study relied on participant-reported clinical history from a screening survey and a study questionnaire. Recovered participants in ImmuneRACE Cohort 3 were defined as having two consecutive negative NP/OP PCR tests, clearance from a healthcare professional, or resolution of symptoms. In the prospective study, mobile phlebotomists collected whole blood, serum and a nasopharyngeal or oropharyngeal swab from each participant. Over a roughly 2-month period, participants in the prospective study had the option of providing additional blood draws and questionnaires. Before DNA extraction, blood samples from the prospective study were shipped at room temperature or frozen. The receptor was derived from a middle-aged man who had recovered from COVID-19. The sequenced sample consisted of PBMCs or T cells enriched from blood (not recorded which).

The nucleotide sequence reads TGTGCCAGCAGCCCATGGACAGCCGAATTATCCTACGAGCAGTACTTC. This is translated as CASSPWTAELSYEQYF. This chain is built from TRBV5-5 and TRBJ2-7; the D segment could be TRBD1, given 6 matching bases. For CDR1 and CDR2, the germline V gene (reference sequence) lists SGHKS and YYEKEE. Trimming at the junction amounts to 4 bases on V and 1 base on J, and the germline ends lie 18 bases apart. From the cysteine up to the phenylalanine, the CDR3 has a length of 16 residues. Only CDR3 DNA remains: 48 bases, in frame from the first base.